This paragraph covers one T cell receptor (beta chain) sequence. These data are taken from a study of identical twins. Addition of a universal primer site occurred through template switching, and cDNA carried unique molecular identifiers. Each CDR3 protein is one row after TCRdb ran MiXCR on the 5' RACE reads. This sample yields roughly 500,000 distinct CDR3 sequences, of which less than 25% are seen a single time; about 0.91% belongs to the top ten. This CDR3 contains 17 residues. V was clipped by 1 base and J by 2 bases; unmatched bases: 0. Another study also made use of these data, one on T cells expressing NK-cell markers.

This sequence originates from a woman under 30 in good health. This sequence joins TRBV12-3 or TRBV12-4 and TRBJ2-6; 12 bases are shared with TRBD1. Sequencing was done on a sample of CD4+ T cells sorted from blood. The CDR3 nucleotides read TGTGCCAGCAGTTTAGGGGACAGGGGGCCTGGGGCCAACGTCCTGACTTTC. It codes for CASSLGDRGPGANVLTF.